This paragraph reports one T cell receptor beta chain. V lost 0 bases and J lost 2, with 13 bases in between. CDR1 and CDR2 (germline): SQVTM, ANQGSEA. The CDR3 is 15 amino acids. The data stem from a study of T cell changes during pregnancy in multiple sclerosis. This table comes from immunoSEQ multiplex PCR, and its TCRdb copy is limited to in-frame clones, with some not included. The data show approximately 90,000 clones, about 93% seen once. The source was peripheral blood, collected in the third trimester of pregnancy. The origin of this receptor is a female donor with multiple sclerosis, enrolled in a pregnancy study. This chain connects TRBV29-1 to TRBJ1-1, with D uncertain. The CDR3, as DNA: TGCAGCGTTGAAGACGACACCCTTCTTAACACTGAAGCTTTCTTT. This codes for CSVEDDTLLNTEAFF.